Below are 26 T cell receptor beta chains sequenced from a single sample in a study of T-cell reconstitution after alpha-beta-depleted transplantation in children. Unique molecular identifiers were incorporated when the TCRbeta library was constructed. TCRdb processed the PCR reads anew with MiXCR; each CDR3 protein has one entry. This table holds 530,000 or so distinct CDR3 sequences, 27% found once. The sequencing used PBMCs, collected before TCRalphabeta/CD19-depleted stem cell transplant. All receptors derive from a boy less than two years old with Wiskott-Aldrich syndrome, due to receive a stem cell transplant.

V usage is TRBV10-3 and J usage is TRBJ2-5, with TRBD1 identical over 8 bases. Looked up from germline, CDR1 is ENHRY and CDR2 is SYGVKD. The CDR3 runs 14 residues. V shed 3 bases and J 2 bases; nucleotides not matched to a gene: 2. The CDR3 protein is CAISERTGQETQYF. The CDR3 DNA is TGTGCCATCAGTGAACGGACAGGGCAAGAGACCCAGTACTTC.

This chain connects TRBV12-3 or TRBV12-4 to TRBJ1-1; D ambiguous. The V gene lost 10 bases and the J gene lost 1 base, with 13 bases spanning the gap. This CDR3 spans 13 amino acids. The CDR3 reads CATEGLGNTEAFF. In DNA form, the CDR3 reads TGTGCCACGGAAGGACTGGGGAACACTGAAGCTTTCTTT.

This clonotype was picked up a small number of times. The chain carries TRBV12-3 or TRBV12-4 and TRBJ2-2; 7 positions agree with TRBD2. V shed 4 bases and J 8 bases; nucleotides not matched to a gene: 13. CDR3 length: 16 residues. CDR3 loop: CASSSYLGRGVGELFF. CDR3 nucleotide sequence: TGTGCCAGCAGTTCCTACCTTGGGAGGGGAGTGGGGGAGCTGTTTTTT.

The V call is TRBV2, the J call TRBJ2-1; 7 bases agree with TRBD2. V dropped 7 bases and J dropped 7; count of bases not matched to a gene: 13. Germline values: CDR1 SNHLY, CDR2 FYNNEI. The CDR3 sequence is 15 residues long. CDR3 DNA sequence: TGTGCCAGCATTCTCGGCGCACGGGGGGAAAATGAGCAGTTCTTC. Residues: CASILGARGENEQFF.

The chain uses TRBV6-5 and TRBJ2-7; the D gene could be TRBD1 or TRBD2 (5 bases each). The V end was cut by 7 bases, the J end by 4 bases, with 17 bases between. Germline CDR1 is MNHEY and CDR2 is SVGAGI. This CDR3 is 14 amino acids long. This CDR3 reads CASTISRGAYEQYF. In DNA, the CDR3 is TGTGCCAGCACTATATCTCGAGGGGCTTACGAGCAGTACTTC.

This clonotype has more than one count but fewer than ten. The rearrangement joins TRBV5-5 to TRBJ1-2, with D possibly being TRBD1 (5 bases). The CDR3 covers 12 residues. Germline lookup yields CDR1 SGHKS and CDR2 YYEKEE (reference sequence). The germline V and J ends were trimmed by 5 bases and 5 bases, with 10 bases remaining between them. In DNA, the CDR3 is TGTGCCAGCAGTCCACAGGCATATGGCTACACCTTC. Residues: CASSPQAYGYTF. The complete variable domain, with remaining parts taken from reference TRBV5-5 and TRBJ1-2, reads DAGVTQSPTHLIKTRGQQVTLRCSPISGHKSVSWYQQVLGQGPQFIFQYYEKEERGRGNFPDRFSARQFPNYSSELNVNALLLGDSALYLCASSPQAYGYTFGSGTRLTVV.

This clonotype was recorded at least ten times. The V and J genes are TRBV27 and TRBJ1-2; D remains ambiguous. This CDR3 is 15 amino acids long. Looked up from germline, CDR1 is MNHEY and CDR2 is SMNVEV (reference sequence). Between the trimmed V and J ends, which lost 3 bases and 5 bases, there was a span of 16 bases. The CDR3 DNA reads TGTGCCAGCAGTTTGGTTGGAGGATTAGAGTATGGCTACACCTTC. It yields the protein CASSLVGGLEYGYTF.

The rearrangement links TRBV7-3 to TRBJ2-5, with D tentatively TRBD1 (6 bases). CDR1 and CDR2 from the germline V gene are SGHTA and FQGTGA. There are 13 residues in the CDR3. Trimming stripped 6 bases from V and 5 bases from J, with 13 bases between. The CDR3 sequence is CASSGGRGETQYF. The CDR3 DNA is TGTGCCAGCAGTGGGGGCAGAGGCGAGACCCAGTACTTC.

This clonotype was counted only a few times. The gene calls are TRBV6-2 or TRBV6-3 and TRBJ1-1; D is possibly TRBD1 (6 bases). V gave up 0 bases and J gave up 3 bases, with 20 bases separating them. CDR3 size: 18 residues. Germline loops: CDR1 MNHEY, CDR2 SVGEGT. This CDR3 reads CASSYSVGAGAIDTEAFF. The CDR3 region has the DNA TGTGCCAGCAGTTACTCGGTGGGCGCAGGGGCTATTGACACTGAAGCTTTCTTT.

This chain connects TRBV4-1 to TRBJ1-5; D not certain. V lost 2 bases and J lost 5, with 13 bases in between. The germline V gene has CDR1 MGHRA and CDR2 YSYEKL. The CDR3 covers 15 residues. CDR3 region: CASSQREGWDQPQHF. The CDR3 DNA sequence: TGCGCCAGCAGCCAAAGAGAAGGGTGGGATCAGCCCCAGCATTTT.

The V call is TRBV5-1, the J call TRBJ1-1; D perhaps matches TRBD1 (6 bases). V dropped 3 bases and J dropped 5 bases, with 14 bases sitting between them. The CDR3 length is 14 residues. Per the germline V gene, CDR1 is SGHRS and CDR2 is YFSETQ. CDR3 region: CASSSLKGGTEAFF. The CDR3 DNA is TGCGCCAGCAGCTCCCTAAAAGGGGGTACTGAAGCTTTCTTT.

The chain uses TRBV5-1 and TRBJ2-7; the match to TRBD1 covers 10 bases. CDR3 length: 15 amino acids. J lost 1 base, V lost 5 bases, and 6 bases had no gene match. Germline V gives CDR1 SGHRS, CDR2 YFSETQ. CDR3 loop: CASRVGQGESYEQYF. The CDR3 DNA is TGCGCCAGCAGGGTAGGACAGGGGGAATCCTACGAGCAGTACTTC.

V usage is TRBV29-1 and J usage is TRBJ2-1, with 9 nucleotides matching TRBD1. CDR1 SQVTM and CDR2 ANQGSEA come from the germline V gene. This CDR3 comprises 14 residues. V gave up 1 base and J gave up 2 bases; unmatched junction bases: 0. CDR3 loop: CSVEGDRAYNEQFF. CDR3 bases: TGCAGCGTTGAAGGGGACAGGGCCTACAATGAGCAGTTCTTC.

This clonotype was observed a handful of times. The chain has TRBV4-2 and TRBJ1-2; a weak D match, TRBD1 (6 bases). Trimming removed 2 bases at V and 4 bases at J, with 14 bases between. This CDR3 is built from 15 residues. Looked up from germline, CDR1 is LGHNA and CDR2 is YNFKEQ. CDR3 in DNA: TGTGCCAGCAGCCAACTAGACAGGAGGACCTATGGCTACACCTTC. Amino acid sequence: CASSQLDRRTYGYTF.

This clonotype was recorded a few times. The chain uses TRBV7-9 and TRBJ2-3, with TRBD2 as a possible D gene (6 bases). CDR1 SEHNR and CDR2 FQNEAQ come from the germline V gene (reference sequence). V was cut by 1 base and J by 4 bases, with 15 bases left in between. The CDR3 is 16 residues long. The CDR3: CASSLGPLGGSDTQYF. The CDR3 DNA reads as TGTGCCAGCAGCTTAGGCCCTCTCGGGGGATCAGATACGCAGTATTTT.

This clonotype was seen a handful of times. The V gene is TRBV5-1, the J gene TRBJ2-7, with 12 bases matching TRBD2. The CDR3 spans 15 residues. Germline assignment: CDR1 SGHRS and CDR2 YFSETQ. The J segment lost 3 bases and the V segment lost 4 bases, leaving 5 bases of the junction unmatched. The CDR3 DNA reads TGCGCCAGCAGCATAGGACTAGCGGGACTCTACGAGCAGTACTTC. Its translation: CASSIGLAGLYEQYF.

This clonotype turned up a few times. V and J are TRBV9 and TRBJ2-7; maybe TRBD2 (6 bases). In germline, CDR1 is SGDLS, CDR2 YYNGEE. Trimming left V 4 bases short and J 7 bases short, with 21 bases between. The CDR3 covers 15 residues. CDR3 bases: TGTGCCAGCAGCCCCTCATTAGTATTTGCGGGAGAGCAGTACTTC. Amino acids: CASSPSLVFAGEQYF.

The J gene is TRBJ2-5, the V gene TRBV5-1; D may be TRBD1 or TRBD2 (5 bases each). CDR1 is SGHRS and CDR2 is YFSETQ in the germline V gene. This CDR3 is built from 15 residues. Between the trimmed V and J ends, which lost 1 base and 4 bases, there was a span of 14 bases. DNA of the CDR3: TGCGCCAGCAGCTTGCTGGGGGAGTTCGTAGAGACCCAGTACTTC. Protein: CASSLLGEFVETQYF.

The V call is TRBV20-1, the J call TRBJ2-1; the D is unclear. Trimming shortened V by 5 bases and J by 0 bases, and 8 bases separated the two germline ends. The CDR3 contains 13 residues. Germline V lookup: CDR1 DFQATT, CDR2 SNEGSKA (reference sequence). Here the CDR3 reads CSAPTDSYNEQFF. CDR3 bases: TGCAGTGCTCCGACGGACTCCTACAATGAGCAGTTCTTC.

This clonotype was observed at least ten times. The rearrangement uses TRBV5-1 and TRBJ2-4; D is tentatively TRBD1 or TRBD2 (5 bases each). The V end lost 0 bases, the J end lost 8 bases, and 18 bases lay between the germline ends. Per the germline V gene, CDR1 is SGHRS and CDR2 is YFSETQ. The CDR3 sequence is 16 residues long. The CDR3, as DNA: TGCGCCAGCAGCTTGGTCGGACACACACCGGGGCACATTCAGTACTTC. Its translation is CASSLVGHTPGHIQYF.

This chain links TRBV6-5 with TRBJ2-7, with 12 nucleotides matching TRBD2. Germline V gene sequence: CDR1 MNHEY, CDR2 SVGAGI. Trimming cost V 0 bases and J 4 bases; bases outside gene matches: 7. The CDR3 is made up of 17 amino acids. DNA for the CDR3: TGTGCCAGCAGTTACTCACTGAGACTAGCGGGAGAATACGAGCAGTACTTC. Amino acid sequence: CASSYSLRLAGEYEQYF.

This clonotype was seen only a few times. This chain links TRBV5-1 with TRBJ1-1, with D uncertain. The CDR3 length is 15 residues. Germline CDR1 and CDR2: SGHRS and YFSETQ. The germline V and J ends were trimmed by 2 bases and 1 base, with 12 bases remaining between them. CDR3 sequence: CASSFRGRPNTEAFF. The CDR3 DNA reads TGCGCCAGCAGCTTCCGCGGACGGCCGAACACTGAAGCTTTCTTT.

The V call is TRBV5-1, the J call TRBJ2-3; no clear D. This CDR3 contains 12 residues. Deletions cut 5 bases from V and 4 bases from J, with 8 bases between. Germline-derived CDR1 and CDR2 are SGHRS and YFSETQ. CDR3 region: CASRLGADTQYF. The CDR3 bases are TGCGCCAGCAGACTCGGCGCAGATACGCAGTATTTT.

J is TRBJ2-5 and V is TRBV20-1; 10 bases align to TRBD2. Germline V gene sequence: CDR1 DFQATT, CDR2 SNEGSKA (reference sequence). There are 14 residues in the CDR3. V was pared by 6 bases and J by 2 bases, with 6 bases of the junction left unmatched. The CDR3 DNA reads as TGCAGTGCCATTGGACTAGCGGAGCAAGAGACCCAGTACTTC. Translation: CSAIGLAEQETQYF.

The table lists this clonotype with a few counts. V and J are TRBV15 and TRBJ2-1, with TRBD1 matching 7 bases. The CDR3 spans 14 residues. Unmatched junction bases numbered 6, after V lost 2 bases and J lost 8 bases. The germline CDR1 and CDR2 sequences are LNHNV and YYDKDF (reference sequence). The CDR3 protein is CATSRNGQVHEQFF. CDR3 coding DNA: TGTGCCACCAGCAGAAACGGACAGGTCCATGAGCAGTTCTTC.

V and J are TRBV5-6 and TRBJ2-5, with no clear D. The germline CDR1 and CDR2 sequences are SGHDT and YYEEEE. The CDR3 contains 14 residues. Between the trimmed V and J ends, which lost 2 bases and 4 bases, there was a span of 12 bases. CDR3 residues: CASSFIARRETQYF. The CDR3 DNA reads TGTGCCAGCAGCTTTATTGCCCGGCGAGAGACCCAGTACTTC.